This TCR beta chain was recorded in a study of shared T cell receptors in the human thymus. Germline trimming cut 2 bases from V and 4 bases from J; bases unmatched to any gene: 8. The germline CDR1 and CDR2 sequences are SGDLS and YYNGEE. The CDR3 sequence is 16 residues long. Using immunoSEQ multiplex PCR, the repertoire was profiled, and TCRdb retains in-frame clones only, with some absent. The table shows roughly 660,000 clones, with around 87% occurring only once. These data are also associated with another study on human thymus T cells. That study reports: Related research found strongly overlapping thymic repertoires in unrelated individuals.

Input material: thymocytes. This sequence joins TRBV9 and TRBJ2-1, with 8 bases that match TRBD1. The receptor's source is a boy younger than two with a congenital heart defect. CDR3 sequence (DNA): TGTGCCAGCAGCGTCCTCCCGGGACAGGATTACAATGAGCAGTTCTTC. Residues: CASSVLPGQDYNEQFF.